This entry lists 9 T cell receptor beta chains sequenced from one sample in a study of blood T cell repertoires in COVID-19. The method was immunoSEQ multiplex PCR; TCRdb's version includes in-frame clones alone and lacks a portion of them. The repertoire holds 100,000 to 150,000 clones, with about 86% as singletons. Sequencing was carried out using PBMCs or T cells enriched from blood (not recorded which). The receptors were gathered from a woman aged 50 to 60 who had recovered from COVID-19.

This clone was counted a single time. CDR3 nucleotides: TGTGCCAGCAGCTTGGCCAACGTCCCGGGGGAGCAGTACTTC. Translation: CASSLANVPGEQYF. The chain employs TRBV5-4 and TRBJ2-7; a weak D match, TRBD2 (5 bases). V lost 0 bases and J 7 bases, leaving 14 bases between the germline ends. This CDR3 region has 14 residues. The germline CDR1 and CDR2 sequences are SGHNT and YYREEE (reference sequence).

The CDR3 DNA follows: TGTGCCACCAGTGAGTCCAGACTAGCGGCCAACACCGGGGAGCTGTTTTTT. Protein sequence: CATSESRLAANTGELFF. The chain links TRBV24-1 to TRBJ2-2, with 9 positions matching TRBD2. Germline V CDR1 and CDR2: KGHDR, SFDVKD. J lost 2 bases, V lost 4 bases, and 7 bases had no gene match. The CDR3 sequence is 17 residues long.

The chain has TRBV3-1 (or the pseudogene TRBV3-2) and TRBJ2-7, with a weak D call TRBD1 (6 bases). The CDR3 has 12 residues. Deletions cut 6 bases from V and 3 bases from J, with 9 bases between. The germline CDR1 and CDR2 sequences are LGHDT and YNNKEL (reference sequence). DNA for the CDR3: TGTGCCAGCAGTCCAGGGGTCTACGAGCAGTACTTC. Its protein product is CASSPGVYEQYF.

The chain has TRBV4-3 and TRBJ1-2, with 7 bases identical to TRBD1. CDR1 LGHNA and CDR2 YSLEER come from the germline V gene. J gave up 4 bases and V 3 bases, and 8 bases lay outside the gene matches. CDR3 length equals 15 residues. Written as DNA, the CDR3 is TGCGCCAGCAGCCAGATCGGACAGGTCCTCTATGGCTACACCTTC. It specifies CASSQIGQVLYGYTF.

The chain joins TRBV29-1 to TRBJ1-1; no clear D. The V end lost 2 bases, the J end lost 6 bases, and 10 bases lay between the germline ends. CDR3 size: 12 residues. Germline values: CDR1 SQVTM, CDR2 ANQGSEA. CDR3 coding DNA: TGCAGCGTTGAAAAGCGGTGGGCTGAAGCTTTCTTT. Its protein is CSVEKRWAEAFF.

The rearrangement joins TRBV28 to TRBJ2-7; tentative D call: TRBD1 (5 bases). V was clipped by 7 bases and J by 3 bases, with 10 bases between them. This CDR3 has 12 amino acids. Germline loops: CDR1 MDHEN, CDR2 SYDVKM. The CDR3, as DNA: TGTGCCAGCAACCAGGGTGGCTACGAGCAGTACTTC. Amino acid sequence: CASNQGGYEQYF.

The J gene is TRBJ2-6, the V gene TRBV28, with TRBD1 matching over 7 bases. Germline CDR1 reads MDHEN; CDR2 reads SYDVKM. Trimming took 10 bases from V and 0 from J; bases not matched to a gene: 15. The CDR3 is made up of 18 amino acids. The CDR3 DNA is TGTGCCACCACACGTCCTACGGGACAGATCTCTGGGGCCAACGTCCTGACTTTC. It codes for CATTRPTGQISGANVLTF.

The chain recombines TRBV5-4 with TRBJ2-2, with 8 bases identical to TRBD1. Unmatched junction bases numbered 7, after V lost 5 bases and J lost 1 base. CDR1 is SGHNT, CDR2 YYREEE, per germline (reference sequence). CDR3 length equals 16 residues. CDR3 amino acids: CASSRDRRQNTGELFF. The CDR3 DNA sequence: TGTGCCAGCAGTCGGGACAGGAGACAGAACACCGGGGAGCTGTTTTTT.

The J gene is TRBJ1-5, the V gene TRBV6-2 or TRBV6-3; 10 nucleotides align to TRBD1. The CDR3 has 19 residues. Germline values: CDR1 MNHEY, CDR2 SVGEGT. Trimming removed 4 bases from V and 6 bases from J; junction bases left unmatched: 18. CDR3 in DNA: TGTGCCAGCAGTTGGGAATTGGGACAGGGGACCGCCGGGGGTCAGCCCCAGCATTTT. This translates into CASSWELGQGTAGGQPQHF.